These 21 T cell receptor beta chains came from one sample sequenced in a study of post-analysis software for immune sequencing data (dated by TCRdb to the mid-2010s). General findings and caveats noted by the study authors: Four to six TRBV segments, including TRBV5-6, TRBV5-1 and TRBV20-1, were significantly more frequent in patients than controls.

The library was produced with PCR. Data came from an Illumina HiSeq 2500. Unique molecular identifiers were incorporated into TCR beta cDNA libraries to reduce PCR and sequencing biases. The public reads were reanalyzed by TCRdb: fastp trimming at Q25, MiXCR alignment, in-frame beta chains only. Merged by CDR3 protein, the rows form single entries marked with the most common genes and DNA. For this sample there are approximately 730,000 distinct CDR3 sequences; just under 30% appear just once. The ten largest clones add up to around 0.6% of the sample. No antigen is known for these receptors. Material: blood. All receptors come from a girl aged 10 to 17 with multiple sclerosis.

This clonotype was observed a handful of times. The chain employs TRBV7-9 and TRBJ2-6; D is unclear. The ends were cut back, 5 bases at V and 13 bases at J, with 15 bases in the middle. CDR1 and CDR2 (germline): SEHNR, FQNEAQ (reference sequence). The CDR3 runs to 13 residues. The CDR3 reads CASSPQRYLVLTF. CDR3 sequence (DNA): TGTGCCAGCAGCCCCCAACGCTACCTTGTCCTGACTTTC.

The chain is built from TRBV20-1 and TRBJ2-1; 9 positions match TRBD2. V shed 7 bases, J shed 7 bases, and the junction held 11 bases outside the gene matches. Germline-derived CDR1 and CDR2 are DFQATT and SNEGSKA (reference sequence). The CDR3 is 14 residues long. CDR3 sequence reads: CSGGQAGGLNEQFF. The CDR3 nucleotides are TGCAGTGGGGGACAAGCGGGAGGATTGAATGAGCAGTTCTTC.

V gene TRBV27 combines with J gene TRBJ1-2; no firm D call. The CDR3 extends over 15 amino acids. V lost 2 bases to trimming and J lost 5 bases, with 15 bases between them. Germline loops: CDR1 MNHEY, CDR2 SMNVEV (reference sequence). CDR3 coding DNA: TGTGCCAGCAGTTTAGGAGGAACCCGTAGGTATGGCTACACCTTC. Translated: CASSLGGTRRYGYTF.

There are many counts of this clonotype. The genes are TRBV29-1 and TRBJ1-2, with 7 bases matching TRBD1. CDR3 length: 13 residues. V was clipped by 4 bases and J by 0 bases; unmatched bases: 2. Germline assignment: CDR1 SQVTM and CDR2 ANQGSEA. The DNA of the CDR3 is TGCAGCGTTGCCGGGACAGCTAACTATGGCTACACCTTC. Translating gives CSVAGTANYGYTF.

The genes are TRBV20-1 and TRBJ2-1; D perhaps matches TRBD2 (5 bases). Germline assignment: CDR1 DFQATT and CDR2 SNEGSKA (reference sequence). The CDR3 sequence is 14 residues long. The germline V and J ends were trimmed by 0 bases and 14 bases, with 20 bases remaining between them. The CDR3 coding sequence is TGCAGTGCTAGAGATCCGTCTAGCCCCTTTGGCGAGTTCTTC. Protein sequence: CSARDPSSPFGEFF.

The V call is TRBV7-2, the J call TRBJ1-2, with TRBD1 as a possible D gene (5 bases). The germline V and J ends were trimmed by 4 bases and 5 bases, with 14 bases remaining between them. The germline CDR1 and CDR2 sequences are SGHTA and FQGNSA. This CDR3 contains 14 residues. The chain's CDR3 is CASSYQGGQYGYTF. The CDR3 nucleotides are TGTGCCAGCAGCTACCAGGGCGGACAATATGGCTACACCTTC.

The chain uses TRBV24-1 and TRBJ1-1; D unclear. The CDR3 runs 13 residues. Germline V gene lookup returns CDR1 KGHDR and CDR2 SFDVKD. Trimming pared 3 bases from V and 8 bases from J, leaving 12 bases between. The CDR3 DNA reads TGTGCCACCAGTGATCCACGATCTCTGGAAGCTTTCTTT. Amino acids: CATSDPRSLEAFF.

This clonotype turned up a few times. The rearrangement uses TRBV7-9 and TRBJ2-4; TRBD1 aligns across 7 bases. This CDR3 region has 13 residues. CDR1 and CDR2 (germline): SEHNR, FQNEAQ (reference sequence). Trimming removed 5 bases from V and 5 bases from J; junction bases left unmatched: 3. CDR3: CASSDGTENIQYF. The CDR3 DNA sequence: TGTGCCAGCAGCGACGGGACAGAAAACATTCAGTACTTC.

This clonotype has ten or more counts. This sequence joins TRBV6-1 and TRBJ2-1; 13 bases fit TRBD2. CDR1 MNHNS and CDR2 SASEGT come from the germline V gene. This CDR3 has 17 residues. The V segment lost 6 bases and the J segment 0 bases; nucleotides outside the gene matches: 5. As DNA, the CDR3 is TGTGCCAGCAGAGGACTAGCGGGAGAGTCCTCCTACAATGAGCAGTTCTTC. Translation: CASRGLAGESSYNEQFF.

With respect to this clonotype: One end of the junction does not line up with germline, which may come from a read error. J is TRBJ2-5 and V is TRBV20-1; D unclear. The CDR3 covers 14 residues. The germline V gene has CDR1 DFQATT and CDR2 SNEGSKA (reference sequence). Written as DNA, the CDR3 is TGCAGGGCTAGAGACCGGGTCACTCAAGAGACCCAGTACTTC. This encodes CRARDRVTQETQYF.

In this sample, this clonotype turned up a few times. The gene calls are TRBV10-3 and TRBJ2-7; D might be TRBD2 (5 bases). The CDR3 length is 13 residues. The germline CDR1 and CDR2 sequences are ENHRY and SYGVKD. The V end was cut by 7 bases, the J end by 7 bases, with 17 bases between. This CDR3 reads CAIMLDRSGEQYF. The CDR3 nucleotides read TGTGCCATCATGCTGGACCGATCGGGAGAGCAGTACTTC.

The rearrangement uses TRBV3-1 and TRBJ2-1; 8 bases map to TRBD2. After removal of 3 bases from V and 4 bases from J, the junction contained 8 bases not matched to a gene. The CDR3 consists of 16 residues. Germline V gives CDR1 LGHDT, CDR2 YNNKEL (reference sequence). The CDR3 nucleotides are TGTGCCAGCAGCCAGGGACCGGGACTAGGGTACAATGAGCAGTTCTTC. It is translated as CASSQGPGLGYNEQFF.

This clonotype turned up a few times. The V call is TRBV10-3, the J call TRBJ2-1, with D hard to call. The V gene lost 3 bases and the J gene lost 3 bases, with 12 bases spanning the gap. Germline CDR1 and CDR2: ENHRY and SYGVKD. The CDR3 is 15 amino acids. In DNA form, the CDR3 reads TGTGCCATCAGTGATTATTCCGGAAACTACAATGAGCAGTTCTTC. It codes for CAISDYSGNYNEQFF.

The V and J genes are TRBV10-2 and TRBJ2-7, with D possibly TRBD1 on 5 matching bases. V was trimmed by 6 bases and J by 7 bases, leaving 13 bases between them. The CDR3 totals 12 residues. Germline CDR1 WSHSY, CDR2 SAAADI. The CDR3 DNA sequence: TGCGCCAGCAGCAGACAGAACGTAGAGCAGTACTTC. Translated: CASSRQNVEQYF.

This chain links TRBV6-4 with TRBJ2-1; D is possibly TRBD2 (6 bases). V was trimmed by 5 bases and J by 3 bases, leaving 11 bases between them. The length of the CDR3 is 14 residues. Germline CDR1 reads MRHNA; CDR2 reads SNTAGT. This CDR3 is CASSKGGDYNEQFF. As DNA, the CDR3 is TGTGCCAGCAGTAAGGGCGGGGACTACAATGAGCAGTTCTTC.

The chain carries TRBV3-1 and TRBJ1-6; possibly TRBD1 for D (6 bases). Per the germline V gene, CDR1 is LGHDT and CDR2 is YNNKEL (reference sequence). V was trimmed by 1 base and J by 7 bases, leaving 14 bases between them. The CDR3 length is 16 residues. The CDR3 is CASSQADRLRNSPLHF. CDR3 coding DNA: TGTGCCAGCAGCCAAGCCGACAGGTTAAGGAATTCACCCCTCCACTTT.

This clonotype was detected once. J is TRBJ1-1 and V is TRBV29-1, with TRBD1 matching over 10 bases. This CDR3 spans 14 amino acids. The junction had 10 bases not matched to a gene; V was cut back by 7 bases and J by 5 bases. In germline, CDR1 is SQVTM, CDR2 ANQGSEA. For the CDR3, the DNA is TGCAGCGCCGGGGCCGGGACAGGGGAGACTGAAGCTTTCTTT. Translated: CSAGAGTGETEAFF.

This clonotype was seen more than once but under ten times. This sequence joins TRBV4-1 and TRBJ1-5, with D perhaps TRBD1 (5 bases). V gave up 0 bases and J gave up 7 bases, with 10 bases separating them. CDR1 and CDR2 (germline): MGHRA, YSYEKL. The length of the CDR3 is 14 residues. Written as DNA, the CDR3 is TGCGCCAGCAGCCAAGATGTGGGGCAACAGCCCCAGCATTTT. It codes for CASSQDVGQQPQHF.

This clonotype was seen only once. The chain carries TRBV29-1 and TRBJ2-7, with TRBD2 matching over 8 bases. With V trimmed by 7 bases and J by 2 bases, 7 bases remained unmatched. The V gene's germline CDR1 is SQVTM and CDR2 ANQGSEA. There are 13 residues in the CDR3. The CDR3: CSAAAGATYEQYF. Written as DNA, the CDR3 is TGCAGCGCCGCAGCGGGAGCAACCTACGAGCAGTACTTC.

The CDR3 loop is CSARAGTEQFF. The CDR3 coding sequence is TGCAGTGCTAGAGCCGGGACTGAGCAGTTCTTC. This chain uses TRBV20-1 with TRBJ2-1, with D perhaps assigned TRBD1 or TRBD2 (5 bases each). CDR3 size: 11 residues. The V end was cut by 1 base, the J end by 9 bases, with 7 bases between. The V gene's germline CDR1 is DFQATT and CDR2 SNEGSKA (reference sequence).

This clonotype was recorded a few times. One end of the junction fails to match germline, which may point to a read error. V gene TRBV15 combines with J gene TRBJ2-5, with unresolved D. Germline CDR1 and CDR2: LNHNV and YYDKDF (reference sequence). This CDR3 has 15 residues. Here the CDR3 DNA reads TGTGCCATCAGCAGAGATCTTGGGTATGAAGAGACCCAGTACTTC. Amino acid sequence: CAISRDLGYEETQYF.